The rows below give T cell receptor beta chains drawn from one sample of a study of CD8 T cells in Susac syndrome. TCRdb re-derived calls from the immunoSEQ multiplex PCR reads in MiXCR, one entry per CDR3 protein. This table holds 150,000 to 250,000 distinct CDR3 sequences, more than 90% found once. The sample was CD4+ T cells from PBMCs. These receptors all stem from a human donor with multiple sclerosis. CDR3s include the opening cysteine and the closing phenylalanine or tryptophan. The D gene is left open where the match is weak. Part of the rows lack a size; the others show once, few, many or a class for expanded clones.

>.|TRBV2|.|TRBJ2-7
CASRVGSGTYEQYF
TGTGCCAGCAGAGTCGGTAGCGGTACCTACGAGCAGTACTTC
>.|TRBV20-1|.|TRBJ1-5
CSARDRLGPQHF
TGCAGTGCTAGAGATCGGCTAGGGCCCCAGCATTTT
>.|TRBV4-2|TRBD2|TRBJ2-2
CASSPKAGGYTGELFF
TGTGCCAGCAGCCCGAAAGCGGGGGGGTACACCGGGGAGCTGTTTTTT
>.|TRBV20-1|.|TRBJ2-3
CSASIDSDTQYF
TGCAGTGCTAGCATTGATTCAGATACGCAGTATTTT
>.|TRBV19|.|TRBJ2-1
CASSKVERGREQFF
TGTGCCAGTAGCAAAGTAGAGAGGGGAAGGGAGCAGTTCTTC
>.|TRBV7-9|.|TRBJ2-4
CASSLGGGRPKNIQYF
TGTGCCAGCAGCTTAGGCGGAGGGAGACCCAAAAACATTCAGTACTTC
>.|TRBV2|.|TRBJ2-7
CASLLSEQYF
TGTGCCAGCCTCCTTTCTGAGCAGTACTTC
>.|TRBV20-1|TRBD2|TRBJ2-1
CSVPAGGRRNEQFF
TGCAGTGTTCCGGCCGGCGGGAGGAGGAATGAGCAGTTCTTC
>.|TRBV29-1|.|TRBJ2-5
CSAPTRASRETQYF
TGCAGCGCCCCAACCCGGGCTAGCAGGGAGACCCAGTACTTC
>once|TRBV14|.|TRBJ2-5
CASSNHLQETQYF
TGTGCCAGCAGCAATCACCTTCAAGAGACCCAGTACTTC
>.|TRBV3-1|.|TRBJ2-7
CASSQVGGFVGEQYF
TGTGCCAGCAGCCAAGTCGGCGGATTCGTGGGCGAGCAGTACTTC
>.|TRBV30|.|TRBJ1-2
CAWNLKGTNGYTF
TGTGCCTGGAACCTTAAGGGGACAAATGGCTACACCTTC
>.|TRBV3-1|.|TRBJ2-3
CASSQEVSTDTQYF
TGTGCCAGCAGCCAGGAGGTCAGCACAGATACGCAGTATTTT
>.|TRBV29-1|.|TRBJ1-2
CSVESRTGYGYTF
TGCAGCGTTGAAAGTCGAACGGGCTATGGCTACACCTTC
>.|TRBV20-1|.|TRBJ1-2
CSAQIGGYGYTF
TGCAGTGCCCAAATAGGGGGATATGGCTACACCTTC
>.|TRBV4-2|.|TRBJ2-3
CASSPVGKDTQYF
TGTGCCAGCAGCCCCGTGGGGAAAGATACGCAGTATTTT
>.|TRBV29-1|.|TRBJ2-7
CSVITTGLLGYYEQYF
TGCAGCGTCATTACCACAGGACTACTTGGCTACTACGAGCAGTACTTC
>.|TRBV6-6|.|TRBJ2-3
CASSLLTGGTDTQYF
TGTGCCAGCAGCCTACTGACAGGAGGCACAGATACGCAGTATTTT
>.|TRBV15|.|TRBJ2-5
CATSRQGFETQYF
TGTGCCACCAGCAGACAGGGTTTCGAGACCCAGTACTTC
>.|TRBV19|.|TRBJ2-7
CASSTRGQRPLYEQYF
TGTGCCAGTAGTACTCGAGGACAGCGCCCTCTTTACGAGCAGTACTTC
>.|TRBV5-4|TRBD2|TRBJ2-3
CASSRAGLITDTQYF
TGTGCCAGCAGCCGAGCGGGACTTATCACAGATACGCAGTATTTT
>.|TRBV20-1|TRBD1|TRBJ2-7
CSASKGARYEQYF
TGCAGTGCTAGTAAGGGGGCCCGGTACGAGCAGTACTTC
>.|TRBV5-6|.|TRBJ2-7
CASSYRSYEQYF
TGTGCCAGCAGCTACCGGTCCTACGAGCAGTACTTC
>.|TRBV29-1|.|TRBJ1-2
CSVEGTENGYTF
TGCAGCGTTGAAGGTACGGAGAATGGCTACACCTTC
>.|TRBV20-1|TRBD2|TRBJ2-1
CSARPGTSGGNEQFF
TGCAGTGCTAGACCCGGGACTAGCGGGGGTAATGAGCAGTTCTTC
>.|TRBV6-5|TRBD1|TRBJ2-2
CASRQGHYTGELFF
TGTGCCAGCAGACAGGGGCATTACACCGGGGAGCTGTTTTTT
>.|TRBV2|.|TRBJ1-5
CASGETGLVNQPQHF
TGTGCCAGCGGCGAGACAGGACTTGTAAATCAGCCCCAGCATTTT
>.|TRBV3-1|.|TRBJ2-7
CASSQVGQVQSEQYF
TGTGCCAGCAGCCAAGTCGGGCAGGTTCAGAGCGAGCAGTACTTC
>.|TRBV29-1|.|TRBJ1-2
CSVDVPGLGYGYTF
TGCAGCGTTGACGTCCCGGGTTTAGGGTATGGCTACACCTTC
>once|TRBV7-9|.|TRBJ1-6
CASSLARTDQFTLHF
TGTGCCAGCAGCTTAGCGCGAACAGACCAATTCACCCTCCACTTT
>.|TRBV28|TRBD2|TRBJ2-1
CASSSLAGGPYEQFF
TGTGCCAGCAGTTCACTAGCGGGAGGGCCCTATGAGCAGTTCTTC
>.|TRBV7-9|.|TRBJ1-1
CVGDSGTEAFF
TGTGTCGGGGATAGTGGGACTGAAGCTTTCTTT
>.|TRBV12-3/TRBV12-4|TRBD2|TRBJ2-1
CASSPLAGGTNEQFF
TGTGCCAGCAGTCCTCTAGCGGGGGGCACCAATGAGCAGTTCTTC
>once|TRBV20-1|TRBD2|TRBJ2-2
CSARGLALTGELFF
TGCAGTGCTAGAGGACTAGCGCTTACCGGGGAGCTGTTTTTT
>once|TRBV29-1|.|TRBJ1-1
CSAGEGWNTEAFF
TGCAGCGCTGGGGAGGGATGGAACACTGAAGCTTTCTTT
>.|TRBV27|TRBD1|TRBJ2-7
CASSLAPGQVLNEQYF
TGTGCCAGCAGCCTAGCGCCGGGACAGGTCCTTAACGAGCAGTACTTC
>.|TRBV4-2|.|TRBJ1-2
CASSQDRGFSYGYTF
TGTGCCAGCAGCCAAGATCGGGGCTTTTCCTATGGCTACACCTTC
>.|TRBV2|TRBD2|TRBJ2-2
CASSKTGLAGANTGELFF
TGTGCCAGCAGTAAGACGGGACTAGCGGGAGCTAACACCGGGGAGCTGTTTTTT
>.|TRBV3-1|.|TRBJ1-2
CASSLRNYGYTF
TGTGCCAGCAGCCTGCGTAACTATGGCTACACCTTC
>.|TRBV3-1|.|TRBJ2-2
CASSRSGSGELFF
TGTGCCAGCAGCCGGAGCGGATCCGGGGAGCTGTTTTTT
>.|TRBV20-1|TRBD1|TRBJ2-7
CSAITGDRGLEEQYF
TGCAGTGCTATAACGGGGGACAGGGGGCTTGAAGAGCAGTACTTC
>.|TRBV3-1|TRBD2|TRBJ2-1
CASSQVQGGRGSSYNEQFF
TGTGCCAGCAGCCAAGTTCAGGGCGGGAGGGGGAGCTCCTACAATGAGCAGTTCTTC
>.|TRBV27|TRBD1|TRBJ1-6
CASSPSGQSVYNSPLHF
TGTGCCAGCAGTCCGTCGGGACAGTCCGTCTATAATTCACCCCTCCACTTT
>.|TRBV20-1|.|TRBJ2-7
CSAARPGRSYEQYF
TGCAGTGCTGCCCGGCCGGGCAGATCCTACGAGCAGTACTTC
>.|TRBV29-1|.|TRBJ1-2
CSVDDTGRNGYTF
TGCAGCGTTGACGATACAGGGAGGAATGGCTACACCTTC
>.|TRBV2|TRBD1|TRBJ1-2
CASTRDREESYTF
TGTGCCAGCACCCGAGACAGGGAGGAGAGCTACACCTTC
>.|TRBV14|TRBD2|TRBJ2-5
CASSLDRDYSETQYF
TGTGCCAGCAGCCTAGACCGGGACTACTCAGAGACCCAGTACTTC
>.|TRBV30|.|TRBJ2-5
CAWSTGLQGRTQYF
TGTGCCTGGAGTACCGGACTCCAGGGCCGGACCCAGTACTTC
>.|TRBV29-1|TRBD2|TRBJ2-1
CSVGSGGEQFF
TGCAGCGTTGGTAGCGGGGGGGAGCAGTTCTTC
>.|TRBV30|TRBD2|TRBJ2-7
CAWAGVSYEQYF
TGTGCCTGGGCGGGGGTCTCCTACGAGCAGTACTTC
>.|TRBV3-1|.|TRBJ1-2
CASSQPSQSGYTF
TGTGCCAGCAGCCAACCGTCTCAGAGCGGCTACACCTTC